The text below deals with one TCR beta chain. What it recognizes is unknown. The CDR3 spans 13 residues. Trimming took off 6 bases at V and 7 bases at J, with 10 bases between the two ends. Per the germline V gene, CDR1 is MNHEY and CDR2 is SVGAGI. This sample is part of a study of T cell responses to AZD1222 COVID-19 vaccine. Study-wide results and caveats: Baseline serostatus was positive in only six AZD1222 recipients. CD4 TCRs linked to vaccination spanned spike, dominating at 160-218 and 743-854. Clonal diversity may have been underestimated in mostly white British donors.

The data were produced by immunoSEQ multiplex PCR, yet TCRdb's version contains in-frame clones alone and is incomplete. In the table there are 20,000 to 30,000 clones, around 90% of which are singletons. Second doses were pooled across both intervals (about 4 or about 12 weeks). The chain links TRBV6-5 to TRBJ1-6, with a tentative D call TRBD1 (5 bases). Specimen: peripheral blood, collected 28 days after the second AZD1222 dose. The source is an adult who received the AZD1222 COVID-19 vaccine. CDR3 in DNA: TGTGCCAGCAGGCTGGGACGGAATTCACCCCTCCACTTT. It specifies CASRLGRNSPLHF.